The clone carrying this T cell receptor (beta chain) showed up many times. The antigen is undetermined. This specimen comes from a study of human T cells and chemical hapten exposure. Trimming left V 0 bases short and J 3 bases short, with 12 bases between. The CDR3 covers 15 residues. The germline CDR1 and CDR2 sequences are SGHAT and FQNNGV. Regarding the study as a whole: PT1 expanded TCR counts and patch test score correlated positively.

The time point here: patch test 1, 2 weeks after DPC sensitization. Described treatment: therapeutic diphenylcyclopropenone sensitization with weekly scalp DPC. TCRdb itself ran the RACE reads through MiXCR, one entry per CDR3 protein. The sample has roughly 360,000 distinct CDR3 sequences; 4.8% are singletons. This clonotype originated in a woman aged 45-65 years with alopecia areata. Some clones in this sample may be carry-over from other donors' samples. Material: whole blood, obtained in connection with sensitization to the hapten diphenylcyclopropenone (DPC). The rearrangement links TRBV11-2 to TRBJ2-7; possibly TRBD1 for D (5 bases). CDR3 sequence: CASSLDPTEFYEQYF. The CDR3 bases are TGTGCCAGCAGCTTAGACCCGACAGAATTCTACGAGCAGTACTTC.